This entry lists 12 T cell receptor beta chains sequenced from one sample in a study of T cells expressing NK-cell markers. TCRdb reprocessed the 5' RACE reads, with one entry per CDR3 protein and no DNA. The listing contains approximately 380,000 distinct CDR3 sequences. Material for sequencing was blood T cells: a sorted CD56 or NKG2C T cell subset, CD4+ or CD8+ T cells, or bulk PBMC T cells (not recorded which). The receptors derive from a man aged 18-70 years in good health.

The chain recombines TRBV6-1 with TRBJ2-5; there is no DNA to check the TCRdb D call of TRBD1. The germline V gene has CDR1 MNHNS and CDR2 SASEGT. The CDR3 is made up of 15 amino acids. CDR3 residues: CASSKDRGFQETQYF.

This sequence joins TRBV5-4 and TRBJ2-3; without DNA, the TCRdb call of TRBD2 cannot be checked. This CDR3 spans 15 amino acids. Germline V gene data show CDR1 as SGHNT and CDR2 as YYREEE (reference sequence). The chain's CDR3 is CASSLEGLRTDTQYF.

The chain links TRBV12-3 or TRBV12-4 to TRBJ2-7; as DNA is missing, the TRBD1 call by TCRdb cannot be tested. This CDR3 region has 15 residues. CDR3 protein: CASTRDRGPAYEQYF.

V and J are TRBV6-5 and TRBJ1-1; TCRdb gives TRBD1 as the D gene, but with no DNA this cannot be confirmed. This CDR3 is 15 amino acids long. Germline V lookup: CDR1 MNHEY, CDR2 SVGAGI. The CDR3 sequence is CASSYYPGQNTEAFF.

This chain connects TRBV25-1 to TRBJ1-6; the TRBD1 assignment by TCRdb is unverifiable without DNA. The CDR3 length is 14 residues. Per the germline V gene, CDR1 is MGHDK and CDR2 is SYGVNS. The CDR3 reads CASSDPGPNSPLHF.

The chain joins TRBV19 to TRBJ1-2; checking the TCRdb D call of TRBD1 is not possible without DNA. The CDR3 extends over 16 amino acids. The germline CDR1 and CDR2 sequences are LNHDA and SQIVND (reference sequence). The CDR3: CASIRTGGDVLRGYTF.

CDR3 region: CASSIPRSGANVLTF. The rearrangement joins TRBV19 to TRBJ2-6; TCRdb returns TRBD1, unconfirmable since there is no DNA. Looked up from germline, CDR1 is LNHDA and CDR2 is SQIVND (reference sequence). The CDR3 is 15 amino acids.

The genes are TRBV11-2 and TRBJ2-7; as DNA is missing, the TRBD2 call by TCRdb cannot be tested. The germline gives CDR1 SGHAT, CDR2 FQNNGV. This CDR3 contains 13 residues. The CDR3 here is CASTRGAGYEQYF.

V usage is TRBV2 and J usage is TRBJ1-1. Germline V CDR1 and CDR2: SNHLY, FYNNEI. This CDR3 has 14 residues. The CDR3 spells CASSLSSLNTEAFF.

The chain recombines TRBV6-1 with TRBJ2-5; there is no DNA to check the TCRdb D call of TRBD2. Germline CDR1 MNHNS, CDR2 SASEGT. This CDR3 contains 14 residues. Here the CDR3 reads CASRKTSGGETQYF.

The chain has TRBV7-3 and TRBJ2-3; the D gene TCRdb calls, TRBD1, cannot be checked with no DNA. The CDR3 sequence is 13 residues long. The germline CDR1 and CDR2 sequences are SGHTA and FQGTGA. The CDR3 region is CASSLVPGDSQYF.

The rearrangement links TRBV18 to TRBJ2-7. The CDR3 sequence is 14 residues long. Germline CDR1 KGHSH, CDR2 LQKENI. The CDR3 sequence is CASSPVWSSYEQYF.